A single T cell receptor (beta chain) is shown here with its context. Its antigen is not identified. This entry is derived from a study of early T cells in non-severe SARS-CoV-2 infection. Findings of the study overall: Matching with VDJdb favored anti-spike CD8 responses (missing private and CD4 specificities).

Unique molecular identifiers were attached to individual cDNA molecules. Each CDR3 protein is one row after TCRdb ran MiXCR on the 5' RACE reads. The table lists about 71,000 distinct CDR3 sequences, around 12% of them singletons, with around 2.9% in the top ten. Here the sequenced sample was whole blood, taken at baseline. The sequence derives from an adult who was a healthcare worker with PCR-confirmed SARS-CoV-2 infection or an uninfected control (not recorded which).

The CDR3 here is CASTVLRGGNEQFF. The CDR3 DNA sequence: TGTGCCAGCACCGTCCTCAGGGGCGGCAATGAGCAGTTCTTC. The chain recombines TRBV11-2 with TRBJ2-1; possible D gene TRBD1, 6 bases. Germline CDR1 and CDR2: SGHAT and FQNNGV. The CDR3 length is 14 residues. V lost 7 bases, J lost 6 bases, and 16 bases lay in between.